This T cell receptor (beta chain) comes out of a study of blood T cell repertoires in COVID-19. For the study at large: The United States, Italy and Spain supplied acute and convalescent COVID-19 samples. Sample material is recorded as cDNA or gDNA derived from T cells, B-cell-depleted T cells, or PBMCs.

Trimming took 4 bases from V and 3 from J; bases not matched to a gene: 6. Germline V lookup: CDR1 SGHNT, CDR2 YYREEE (reference sequence). The CDR3 length is 14 residues. Followed over time, Seattle patients had been enrolled while infection was active. Per the study methods: The authors estimated nucleated cell counts from reference gene primer amplification. Profiled with immunoSEQ multiplex PCR; TCRdb holds only in-frame clones, not every one. V, J and clone size are taken as reported in that table, and D and trimming were inferred from the DNA itself. This sample has 140,000 to 150,000 clones, with 85% to 90% found just once.

The receptor was derived from a man aged 18 to 29 with COVID-19, enrolled during active disease. V usage is TRBV5-4 and J usage is TRBJ2-7; 8 bases map to TRBD2. The specimen sequenced was peripheral blood. The CDR3 here is CASSPRTSSYEQYF. The DNA of the CDR3 is TGTGCCAGCAGCCCCCGGACTAGCAGCTACGAGCAGTACTTC.